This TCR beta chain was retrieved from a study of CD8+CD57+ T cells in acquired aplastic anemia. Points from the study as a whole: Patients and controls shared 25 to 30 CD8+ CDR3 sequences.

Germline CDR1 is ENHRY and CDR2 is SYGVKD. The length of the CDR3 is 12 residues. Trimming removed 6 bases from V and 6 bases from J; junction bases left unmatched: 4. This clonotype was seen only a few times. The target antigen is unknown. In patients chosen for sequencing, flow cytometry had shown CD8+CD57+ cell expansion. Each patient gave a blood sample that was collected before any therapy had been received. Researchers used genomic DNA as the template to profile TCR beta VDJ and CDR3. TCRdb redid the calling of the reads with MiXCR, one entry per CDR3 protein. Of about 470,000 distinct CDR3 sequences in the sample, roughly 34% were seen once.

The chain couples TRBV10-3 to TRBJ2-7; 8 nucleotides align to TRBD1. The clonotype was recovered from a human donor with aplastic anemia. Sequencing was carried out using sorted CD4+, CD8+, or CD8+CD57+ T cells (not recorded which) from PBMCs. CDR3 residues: CAIRVQGGEQYF. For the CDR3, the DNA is TGTGCCATCAGGGTACAGGGGGGCGAGCAGTACTTC.